This T cell receptor beta chain originates from a study of blood T cell repertoires in COVID-19. Background on the study: Samples representing acute and convalescent COVID-19 were sourced from the United States, Italy and Spain. In each case, the material was cDNA or gDNA derived from T cells, B-cell-depleted T cells, or PBMCs.

Study processing details: How many nucleated cells were present was estimated from reference gene primer amplification. Assay used: immunoSEQ multiplex PCR; TCRdb lists only in-frame clones, some missing. V and J calls and clone size are given by that table; D and trimming were obtained from the DNA. The table includes roughly 200,000 clones, 86% detected once. CDR3 length: 17 amino acids. The V gene's germline CDR1 is KGHSH and CDR2 LQKENI. The J segment lost 5 bases and the V segment lost 6 bases, leaving 18 bases of the junction unmatched. The chain has TRBV18 and TRBJ1-1, with 7 bases aligning to TRBD1. This sequence was found in a woman between 25 and 40 years old with active or convalescent COVID-19. The material sequenced was peripheral blood. In DNA, the CDR3 is TGTGCCAGCTCCCCGGTAGGGGGCGAAAGGAGTGAAACTGAAGCTTTCTTT. The encoded protein is CASSPVGGERSETEAFF.